The entry below gives a single TCR beta chain sequence along with its context. The antigen remains undetermined. The data derive from a study of vaccination effects on CD4 cells after COVID-19. As for the study in general: Vaccination of participants consisted of two doses of either the BNT162b2 or mRNA-1273 vaccine. Points from the study as a whole: Marked clonal contraction was seen in infection- and vaccine-induced clones late after vaccination.

The protocol was immunoSEQ multiplex PCR, while the TCRdb copy is restricted to in-frame clones and leaves out a portion. Among about 25,000 clones listed, over 65% were seen once. Germline CDR1 LGHNA, CDR2 YNFKEQ. Between the trimmed V and J ends, which lost 0 bases and 9 bases, there was a span of 16 bases. The CDR3 is made up of 15 amino acids. The culture ran for nine to eleven days, and then CD4+ T cells were isolated. In the cultures, half the medium was exchanged for IL-2 medium on days 3 and 7. The sequencing here drew on CD4+ T cells from PBMCs cultured without peptide, taken before COVID-19 vaccination. The clonotype originates from a human donor who received a COVID-19 vaccine. J is TRBJ2-3 and V is TRBV4-2; TRBD1 or TRBD2 may be the D gene (5 bases each). This chain's CDR3 is CASSQEGALAGTQYF. The DNA of the CDR3 is TGTGCCAGCAGCCAAGAAGGGGCCCTGGCGGGCACGCAGTATTTT.